This T cell receptor (beta chain) was recorded in a study of blood T cell repertoires in COVID-19. Sequencing was performed with immunoSEQ multiplex PCR; in TCRdb, only in-frame clones are kept and a portion is missing. This sample has approximately 200,000 clones, with about 87% found just once. Germline V lookup: CDR1 LGHNA, CDR2 YNFKEQ. V shed 1 base, J shed 1 base, and the junction held 11 bases outside the gene matches. CDR3 size: 20 residues. The study drew participants aged 18 to 89 years from some 25 US areas. Clinical histories supplied by participants themselves formed the basis of cohort assignment. Cohort 3 recovery required two negative PCRs, clearance, or symptom resolution.

The rearrangement uses TRBV4-2 and TRBJ2-1; 12 bases agree with TRBD2. What was sequenced was PBMCs or T cells enriched from blood (not recorded which). This sequence originates from a man aged 30-40 years who had recovered from COVID-19. CDR3 sequence reads: CASSQVSFLAGGRSYNEQFF. The CDR3 region has the DNA TGTGCCAGCAGCCAAGTATCTTTCCTAGCGGGGGGGCGATCCTACAATGAGCAGTTCTTC.